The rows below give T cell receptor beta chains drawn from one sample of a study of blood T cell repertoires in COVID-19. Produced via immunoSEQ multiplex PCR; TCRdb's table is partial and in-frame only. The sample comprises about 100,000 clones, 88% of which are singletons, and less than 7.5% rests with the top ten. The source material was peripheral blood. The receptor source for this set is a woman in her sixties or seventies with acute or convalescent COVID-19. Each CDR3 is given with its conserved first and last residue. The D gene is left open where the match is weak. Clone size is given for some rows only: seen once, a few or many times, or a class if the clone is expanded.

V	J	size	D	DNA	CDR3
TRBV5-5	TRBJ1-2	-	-	TGTGCCAGCAGCTTGGGGGCGTCAGGCTACACCTTC	CASSLGASGYTF
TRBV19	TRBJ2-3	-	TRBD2	TGTGCCAGTAGTTTCCAGACTAGCGGGAGGACAGATACGCAGTATTTT	CASSFQTSGRTDTQYF
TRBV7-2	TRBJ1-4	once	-	TGTGCCAGCAGCCTATCCATAAACAGAGCAACTAATGAAAAACTGTTTTTT	CASSLSINRATNEKLFF
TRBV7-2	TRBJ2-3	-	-	TGTGCCAGCAGCTTAGGGAGTTGGGCAGATACGCAGTATTTT	CASSLGSWADTQYF
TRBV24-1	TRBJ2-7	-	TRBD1	TGTGCCATCGGGACAGGGGGCTCCTACGAGCAGTACTTC	CAIGTGGSYEQYF
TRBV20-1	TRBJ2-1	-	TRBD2	TGCAGTGCTAGTTGGAGGCTAGCGGGTGGGGGCGATGAGCAGTTCTTC	CSASWRLAGGGDEQFF
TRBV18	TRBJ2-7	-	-	TGTGCCAGCTCACCTCTCGGGAGTAACCACGAGCAGTACTTC	CASSPLGSNHEQYF
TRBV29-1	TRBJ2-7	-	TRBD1	TGCAGCGTGGGACAGGGGGCCGGGGAGCAGTACTTC	CSVGQGAGEQYF
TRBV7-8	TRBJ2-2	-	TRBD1	TGTGCCAGCAGCTTCCGGACAGGAGACACCGGGGAGCTGTTTTTT	CASSFRTGDTGELFF
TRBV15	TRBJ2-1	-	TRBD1	TGTGCCACCAGCAGAGGAAATAGGTACCGGACAGGGGGCAATGAGCAGTTCTTC	CATSRGNRYRTGGNEQFF
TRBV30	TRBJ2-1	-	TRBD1	TGTGCCTGGAGTGCACAGGGGAATGAGCAGTTCTTC	CAWSAQGNEQFF
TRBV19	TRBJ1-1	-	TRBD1	TGTGCCAGTAGTATGGACCGGGACAGGGGGAACACTGAAGCTTTCTTT	CASSMDRDRGNTEAFF
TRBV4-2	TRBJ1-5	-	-	TGTGCCAGCAGCCAAGAGAGAGGGCAGCCCCAGCATTTT	CASSQERGQPQHF
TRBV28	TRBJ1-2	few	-	TGTGCCACCCTCGGGCGGCGGCGGGTGGGCTACACCTTC	CATLGRRRVGYTF
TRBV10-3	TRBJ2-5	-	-	TGTGCCATCAGTGCGGAGCCCTGGGCCCAGTACTTC	CAISAEPWAQYF
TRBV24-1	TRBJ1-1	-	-	TGTGCCACCAGTGATGCGTCGACAGTCTCTGAAGCTTTCTTT	CATSDASTVSEAFF
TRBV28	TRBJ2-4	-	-	TGTGCCAGCAGATCCACCTTACGGGGTGGCAACATTCAGTACTTC	CASRSTLRGGNIQYF
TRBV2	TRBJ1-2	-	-	TGTGCCAGCAGTGGCCCGGGGTCTAACTATGGCTACACCTTC	CASSGPGSNYGYTF
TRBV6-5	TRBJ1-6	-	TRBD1	TGTGCCAGCAAGGGACAGGGCCATAATTCACCCCTCCACTTT	CASKGQGHNSPLHF
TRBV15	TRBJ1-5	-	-	TGTGCCGTGGATGGTGGGACACTCTCAAGGCAGCCCCAGCATTTT	CAVDGGTLSRQPQHF
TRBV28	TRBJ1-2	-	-	TGTGCCAGCAGTTCGCAGAACTATGGCTACACCTTC	CASSSQNYGYTF